This T cell receptor (beta chain) is from a study of OX40 agonist ivuxolimab in advanced cancers. About the study: Partial responses occurred in Three dose-escalation patients, one with hepatocellular carcinoma and two with cutaneous melanoma.

J was trimmed by 5 bases and V by 3 bases; bases with no gene match: 9. CDR1 and CDR2 from the germline V gene are SGHTA and FQGNSA. This CDR3 has 15 amino acids. This clone has only a few counts. Its cognate antigen is unknown. Produced via immunoSEQ multiplex PCR; TCRdb's table is partial and in-frame only. Here the sample spans fewer than 75,000 clones, around 80% being singletons. Study observations and caveats: The average count of expanded clones was higher among CD8+ T cells than among CD4+. CD4+ and CD8+ T cells in blood underwent clonal expansion by week 6 at 0.1 to 3.0 mg/kg. Among some nonresponders, normalized T-cell clonal expansion was also low.

The V and J genes are TRBV7-2 and TRBJ2-5; 7 bases match TRBD1. The receptor's source is an adult with an advanced solid tumor such as melanoma, head and neck, liver or kidney cancer. Here the sequenced sample was CD4+ or CD8+ T cells sorted from blood, taken in a trial of the OX40 agonist ivuxolimab. The CDR3 sequence is CASSLSSTGWETQYF. CDR3 sequence (DNA): TGTGCCAGCAGCTTGTCTTCGACAGGGTGGGAGACCCAGTACTTC.